Following are 21 T cell receptor beta chains from one sample sequenced in a study of cytomegalovirus exposure and HLA in healthy donors. This PCR relied on a set of 60 Vbeta primers and 13 Jbeta primers. Using immunoSEQ multiplex PCR, the repertoire was profiled, and TCRdb retains in-frame clones only, with some absent. The sample holds 100,000 to 150,000 clones; around 80% are singletons and the top ten take less than 2.5%. The specimen was PBMCs. These receptors all come from a man aged 50-59 years in good health and CMV-seronegative.

The chain uses TRBV10-3 and TRBJ2-3, with D unclear. The V gene lost 7 bases and the J gene lost 1 base, with 15 bases spanning the gap. This CDR3 has 15 amino acids. The germline CDR1 and CDR2 sequences are ENHRY and SYGVKD. The CDR3 bases are TGTGCCATCATGCTTGCAGCGCGACGCACAGATACGCAGTATTTT. Translation gives CAIMLAARRTDTQYF.

The chain joins TRBV5-1 to TRBJ2-5; 10 bases are a match to TRBD2. This CDR3 has 14 amino acids. Germline V gives CDR1 SGHRS, CDR2 YFSETQ. V gave up 4 bases and J gave up 7 bases; unmatched junction bases: 7. The CDR3 sequence: CASSPGTSVVTQYF. CDR3 DNA sequence: TGCGCCAGCAGCCCCGGGACTAGCGTGGTGACCCAGTACTTC.

The chain couples TRBV6-4 to TRBJ2-2; D remains unclear. Germline V gene sequence: CDR1 MRHNA, CDR2 SNTAGT. V lost 3 bases, J lost 6 bases, and 11 bases lay in between. The CDR3 is made up of 14 amino acids. The CDR3, as DNA: TGTGCCAGCAGTGAAACGTGGGCAGCCGGGGAGCTGTTTTTT. This sequence encodes CASSETWAAGELFF.

The rearrangement uses TRBV5-6 and TRBJ2-1; possible D gene TRBD1, 5 bases. CDR1 and CDR2 from the germline V gene are SGHDT and YYEEEE. The CDR3 runs to 18 residues. Trimming took 4 bases from V and 3 from J, leaving 23 bases between them. The CDR3 region is CASSPGVGRASIYNEQFF. The CDR3 bases are TGTGCCAGCAGCCCTGGCGTGGGCAGGGCCAGTATCTACAATGAGCAGTTCTTC.

Notes on this clone: A junction boundary mismatches the germline segment, possibly from a read error. The chain employs TRBV7-3 and TRBJ2-3; 8 nucleotides line up with TRBD2. Germline CDR1 reads SGHTA; CDR2 reads FQGTGA. The length of the CDR3 is 15 residues. CDR3 sequence: CASSPRGGSTHTQYF. The CDR3 region has the DNA TGTGCCAGCAGTCCTCGGGGGGGATCCACACATACGCAGTATTTT.

The chain couples TRBV9 to TRBJ1-2; no reliable D call. The V end lost 0 bases, the J end lost 4 bases, and 10 bases lay between the germline ends. Germline V gene data show CDR1 as SGDLS and CDR2 as YYNGEE. The CDR3 sequence is 14 residues long. DNA of the CDR3: TGTGCCAGCAGCGTAGGATCCTCGGTCTATGGCTACACCTTC. It is translated as CASSVGSSVYGYTF. The variable domain in full, completed from reference TRBV9 and TRBJ1-2, reads DSGVTQTPKHLITATGQRVTLRCSPRSGDLSVYWYQQSLDQGLQFLIQYYNGEERAKGNILERFSAQQFPDLHSELNLSSLELGDSALYFCASSVGSSVYGYTFGSGTRLTVV.

This clone was detected only a few times. The V and J genes are TRBV4-3 and TRBJ1-2; no clear D. Trimming removed 7 bases from V and 2 bases from J, with 8 bases in between. The CDR3 is 12 residues long. Germline V CDR1 and CDR2: LGHNA, YSLEER. CDR3: CASKLDNYGYTF. CDR3 DNA: TGCGCCAGCAAGCTAGACAACTATGGCTACACCTTC.

V gene TRBV4-1 combines with J gene TRBJ1-2; D is perhaps TRBD1 (6 bases). From germline, CDR1 is MGHRA and CDR2 YSYEKL. The CDR3 has 17 amino acids. The V end was cut by 1 base, the J end by 2 bases, with 17 bases between. The chain's CDR3 is CASSQVYRDTKNYGYTF. The CDR3 DNA sequence: TGCGCCAGCAGCCAAGTGTACCGGGACACAAAAAACTATGGCTACACCTTC.

With respect to this clone: Other DNA sequences in this specimen translate into the identical CDR3. The chain is built from TRBV18 and TRBJ1-1; D is possibly TRBD1 (6 bases). Per the germline V gene, CDR1 is KGHSH and CDR2 is LQKENI. Between the trimmed V and J ends, which lost 6 bases and 1 base, there was a span of 9 bases. This CDR3 is 13 amino acids long. The CDR3 sequence: CASSQGQNTEAFF. The CDR3 nucleotides are TGTGCCAGCTCCCAGGGACAGAACACTGAAGCTTTCTTT.

The chain combines TRBV5-6 with TRBJ2-5, with a weak D call TRBD2 (5 bases). Trimming left V 2 bases short and J 0 bases short, with 17 bases between. This CDR3 is 17 amino acids long. CDR1 and CDR2 from the germline V gene are SGHDT and YYEEEE. The CDR3 nucleotides read TGTGCCAGCAGCTTCCGCCGAGGGAGCGGATACCAAGAGACCCAGTACTTC. Amino acids: CASSFRRGSGYQETQYF.

The chain uses TRBV9 and TRBJ2-7; D unclear. The V and J ends lost 3 bases and 5 bases respectively, with 15 bases between them. Germline values: CDR1 SGDLS, CDR2 YYNGEE. The CDR3 has 14 amino acids. CDR3 in DNA: TGTGCCAGCAGCGCGTCTCCGGGTTACGACGAGCAGTACTTC. This gives the protein CASSASPGYDEQYF.

The rearrangement uses TRBV5-1 and TRBJ2-1; D ambiguous. Germline V CDR1 and CDR2: SGHRS, YFSETQ. This CDR3 has 15 residues. V was trimmed by 0 bases and J by 0 bases, leaving 7 bases between them. The CDR3 DNA follows: TGCGCCAGCAGCTTGGATCCTAGCTCCTACAATGAGCAGTTCTTC. Amino acids: CASSLDPSSYNEQFF.

The rearrangement joins TRBV6-5 to TRBJ2-7, with 8 bases lining up with TRBD1. With 5 bases clipped from V and 2 bases from J, the junction kept 8 bases outside the gene matches. Germline values: CDR1 MNHEY, CDR2 SVGAGI. This CDR3 is built from 15 residues. CDR3 in DNA: TGTGCCAGCAGTCTAGGACAGGGACGAACCTACGAGCAGTACGTC. Its protein is CASSLGQGRTYEQYV.

V and J are TRBV2 and TRBJ1-2; D unclear. The CDR3 sequence is 18 residues long. The germline gives CDR1 SNHLY, CDR2 FYNNEI. CDR3 nucleotides: TGTTTTTTCAAGCAGAAGACGGCATACGAGGGTGCTAACTATGGCTACACCTTC. Protein product: CFFKQKTAYEGANYGYTF.

The chain links TRBV5-5 to TRBJ2-3; a weak D match, TRBD2 (5 bases). CDR1 and CDR2 (germline): SGHKS, YYEKEE (reference sequence). This CDR3 is 16 amino acids long. The V gene lost 4 bases and the J gene lost 2 bases, with 17 bases spanning the gap. CDR3 amino acids: CASSQRTGVNTDTQYF. CDR3 DNA sequence: TGTGCCAGCAGCCAGAGGACTGGGGTTAACACAGATACGCAGTATTTT. Filled out from reference TRBV5-5 and TRBJ2-3, the complete variable domain reads DAGVTQSPTHLIKTRGQQVTLRCSPISGHKSVSWYQQVLGQGPQFIFQYYEKEERGRGNFPDRFSARQFPNYSSELNVNALLLGDSALYLCASSQRTGVNTDTQYFGPGTRLTVL.

Comment on this clone: One end of the junction fails to match germline, which may point to a read error. This chain joins TRBV7-9 and TRBJ1-1; D might be TRBD1 (5 bases). Germline V lookup: CDR1 SEHNR, CDR2 FQNEAQ (reference sequence). This CDR3 contains 15 residues. CDR3 residues: CSSSLGGGEDTEAFF. The CDR3 coding sequence is TGTTCCAGCAGCTTAGGCGGGGGGGAGGACACTGAAGCTTTCTTT.

The chain is built from TRBV19 and TRBJ2-3; D might be TRBD1 (6 bases). The CDR3 loop spans 15 amino acids. CDR1 is LNHDA and CDR2 is SQIVND in the germline V gene (reference sequence). Trimming took 0 bases from V and 5 from J, leaving 12 bases between them. In DNA, the CDR3 is TGTGCCAGTAGTATAGATCTGCCCAGGGGAGATACGCAGTATTTT. Translated: CASSIDLPRGDTQYF.

J is TRBJ1-1 and V is TRBV6-6; unclear D gene. Germline CDR1 is MNHNY and CDR2 is SVGAGI (reference sequence). Trimming pared 7 bases from V and 5 bases from J, leaving 11 bases between. CDR3 length equals 12 residues. CDR3: CASMSGITEAFF. In DNA form, the CDR3 reads TGTGCCAGCATGTCCGGGATAACTGAAGCTTTCTTT.

The chain joins TRBV5-1 to TRBJ2-1, with D perhaps TRBD1 (5 bases). Trimming left V 0 bases short and J 4 bases short, with 11 bases between. This CDR3 has 15 residues. Germline V gene lookup returns CDR1 SGHRS and CDR2 YFSETQ. The CDR3 is CASSLEGPPYNEQFF. DNA of the CDR3: TGCGCCAGCAGCTTGGAGGGGCCCCCATACAATGAGCAGTTCTTC.

The J gene is TRBJ2-7, the V gene TRBV5-4; TRBD1 might be the D (6 bases). This CDR3 spans 15 amino acids. V lost 0 bases to trimming and J lost 1 base, with 11 bases between them. Per germline, CDR1 SGHNT and CDR2 YYREEE (reference sequence). Here the CDR3 DNA reads TGTGCCAGCAGCTTGGAGCAGGGGTCGTCCTACGAGCAGTACTTC. It codes for CASSLEQGSSYEQYF.

This clone was detected many times. CDR3 sequence reads: CASSESAESGGEEQYF. The CDR3 DNA is TGTGCCAGCAGTGAATCGGCGGAAAGCGGGGGGGAAGAGCAGTACTTC. The V call is TRBV25-1, the J call TRBJ2-7, with 10 bases that match TRBD2. Trimming removed 1 base from V and 7 bases from J; junction bases left unmatched: 10. From germline, CDR1 is MGHDK and CDR2 SYGVNS. The CDR3 has 16 residues.